The present T cell receptor (beta chain) was sequenced within a study of beta chain features in type 1 diabetes. Study-wide results and limits: TCRB CDR3s from Type 1 diabetes patients were moderately but significantly shorter in all four CD4+ subsets.

The germline gives CDR1 MDHEN, CDR2 SYDVKM. V dropped 8 bases and J dropped 7; count of bases not matched to a gene: 17. This CDR3 is built from 16 residues. In the case of this clone: Antigen: not known.

The sequenced template was cDNA made from the entire isolated RNA. Generated by immunoSEQ multiplex PCR, the TCRdb table keeps only in-frame clones and is missing some. Of roughly 150,000 clones in the sample, over 6% are singletons; the top ten hold around 0.5%. This chain links TRBV28 with TRBJ2-1, with 7 bases lining up with TRBD2. This TCR came from a man aged 18 to 30 with type 1 diabetes. The source material was central memory CD4+ T cells from blood. CDR3 protein: CASLLGGSDSANEQFF. CDR3 bases: TGTGCCAGCCTTTTGGGCGGGAGCGACTCAGCGAATGAGCAGTTCTTC.